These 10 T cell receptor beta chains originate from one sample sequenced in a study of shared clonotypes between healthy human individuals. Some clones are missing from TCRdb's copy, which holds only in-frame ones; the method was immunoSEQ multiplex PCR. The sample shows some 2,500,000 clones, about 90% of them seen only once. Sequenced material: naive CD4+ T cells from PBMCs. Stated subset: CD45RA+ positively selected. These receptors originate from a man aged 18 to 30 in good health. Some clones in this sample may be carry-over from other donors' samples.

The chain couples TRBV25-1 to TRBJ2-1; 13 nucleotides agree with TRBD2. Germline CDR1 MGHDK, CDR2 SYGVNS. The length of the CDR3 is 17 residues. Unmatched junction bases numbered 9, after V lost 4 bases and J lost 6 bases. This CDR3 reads CASSGIGLAGVLNEQFF. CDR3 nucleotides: TGTGCCAGCAGTGGCATCGGACTAGCGGGAGTCCTCAATGAGCAGTTCTTC.

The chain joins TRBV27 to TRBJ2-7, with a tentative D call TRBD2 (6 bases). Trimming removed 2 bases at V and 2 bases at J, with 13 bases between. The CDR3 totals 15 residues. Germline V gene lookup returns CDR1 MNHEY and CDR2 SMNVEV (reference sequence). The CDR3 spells CASSLRGLGTYEQYF. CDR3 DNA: TGTGCCAGCAGTTTACGGGGACTGGGAACCTACGAGCAGTACTTC.

The CDR3 nucleotides read TGTGCCAGCAGCCTTTCCCCGACGGCCCCCGAGCAGTACTTC. It encodes CASSLSPTAPEQYF. The chain joins TRBV5-4 to TRBJ2-7, with unresolved D. The CDR3 has 14 residues. V was shortened by 4 bases and J by 6 bases, with 17 bases between the two germline ends. Germline CDR1 is SGHNT and CDR2 is YYREEE (reference sequence).

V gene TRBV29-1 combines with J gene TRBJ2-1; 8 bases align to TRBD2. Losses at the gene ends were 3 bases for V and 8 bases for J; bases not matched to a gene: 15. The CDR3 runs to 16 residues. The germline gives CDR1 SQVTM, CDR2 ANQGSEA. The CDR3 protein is CSVEFFSGIASDEQFF. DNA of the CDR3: TGCAGCGTTGAGTTCTTTAGCGGGATTGCTTCAGATGAGCAGTTCTTC.

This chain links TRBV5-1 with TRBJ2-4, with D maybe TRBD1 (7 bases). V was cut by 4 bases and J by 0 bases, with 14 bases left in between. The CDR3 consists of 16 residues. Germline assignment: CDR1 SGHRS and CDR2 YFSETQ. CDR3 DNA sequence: TGCGCCAGCAGCGCGGGACAGCCGATAGCCAAAAACATTCAGTACTTC. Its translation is CASSAGQPIAKNIQYF.

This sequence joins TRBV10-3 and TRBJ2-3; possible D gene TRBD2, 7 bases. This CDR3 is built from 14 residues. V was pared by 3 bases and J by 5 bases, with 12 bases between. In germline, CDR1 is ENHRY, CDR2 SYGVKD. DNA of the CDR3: TGTGCCATCAGTGATTGGAGGGGGGGAGATACGCAGTATTTT. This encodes CAISDWRGGDTQYF.

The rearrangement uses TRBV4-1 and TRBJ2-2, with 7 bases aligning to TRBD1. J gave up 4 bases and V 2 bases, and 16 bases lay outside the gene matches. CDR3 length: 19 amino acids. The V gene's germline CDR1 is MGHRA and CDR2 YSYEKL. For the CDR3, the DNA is TGCGCCAGCAGCCAAAACCCCGACACGACAGGGCGTCTCACCGGGGAGCTGTTTTTT. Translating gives CASSQNPDTTGRLTGELFF.

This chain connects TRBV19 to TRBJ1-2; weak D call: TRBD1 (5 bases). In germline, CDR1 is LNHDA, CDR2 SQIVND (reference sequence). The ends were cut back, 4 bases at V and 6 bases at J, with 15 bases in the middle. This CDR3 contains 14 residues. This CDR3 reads CASSTGNQRHGYTF. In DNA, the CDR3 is TGTGCCAGTAGTACAGGGAACCAAAGGCATGGCTACACCTTC.

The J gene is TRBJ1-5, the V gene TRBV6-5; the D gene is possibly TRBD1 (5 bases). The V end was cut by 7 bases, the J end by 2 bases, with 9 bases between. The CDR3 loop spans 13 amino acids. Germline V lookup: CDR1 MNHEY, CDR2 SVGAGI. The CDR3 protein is CASTAGGNQPQHF. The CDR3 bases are TGTGCCAGCACCGCGGGGGGCAATCAGCCCCAGCATTTT.

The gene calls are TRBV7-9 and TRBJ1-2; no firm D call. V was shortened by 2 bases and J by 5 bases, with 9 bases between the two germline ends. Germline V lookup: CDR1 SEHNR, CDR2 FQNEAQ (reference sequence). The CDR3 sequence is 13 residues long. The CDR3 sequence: CASSLFGRYGYTF. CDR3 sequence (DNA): TGTGCCAGCAGCTTATTCGGTCGGTATGGCTACACCTTC.